These 31 T cell receptor beta chains originate from one sample sequenced in a study of a mutant IDH1 vaccine in newly diagnosed glioma. Here immunoSEQ multiplex PCR was the method, and the copy in TCRdb shows in-frame clones only, minus some. The sample lists about 69,000 clones, 65% to 90% seen once, with 2.9% in the top ten. Time point given: baseline, week 1 (first vaccination visit). Treatment in this sample: pre-vaccination baseline after standard-of-care therapy. This material consisted of PBMCs, taken from a glioma patient treated with radiotherapy, temozolomide or both. Receptors originate from a man aged 25 to 40 with glioma.

This chain uses TRBV2 with TRBJ1-5; 10 bases are a match to TRBD1. The V segment lost 6 bases and the J segment 0 bases; nucleotides outside the gene matches: 8. Germline V gives CDR1 SNHLY, CDR2 FYNNEI. This CDR3 is built from 17 residues. CDR3 in DNA: TGTGCCAGCAGGGACACGACAGGGGGCTATAGCAATCAGCCCCAGCATTTT. Its translation: CASRDTTGGYSNQPQHF.

This clone was counted only a few times. The chain has TRBV2 and TRBJ2-3, with TRBD2 identical over 13 bases. The CDR3 runs to 20 residues. The V segment lost 6 bases and the J segment 4 bases; nucleotides outside the gene matches: 19. Germline V gives CDR1 SNHLY, CDR2 FYNNEI. CDR3 DNA: TGTGCCAGCAGCCAACAGACCGGACTAGCGGGGGCTGGGGTTTCAGATACGCAGTATTTT. Its translation is CASSQQTGLAGAGVSDTQYF.

The V and J genes are TRBV5-1 and TRBJ2-3; possible D gene TRBD1, 5 bases. The V gene's germline CDR1 is SGHRS and CDR2 YFSETQ. V lost 6 bases to trimming and J lost 2 bases, with 13 bases between them. CDR3 length: 14 amino acids. DNA of the CDR3: TGCGCCAGCAACAACCGACAGTACACAGATACGCAGTATTTT. Its translation: CASNNRQYTDTQYF.

In its sample, this clone was seen once. This chain connects TRBV4-2 to TRBJ2-7; possible D gene TRBD1, 6 bases. The CDR3 contains 15 residues. V was cut by 1 base and J by 2 bases, with 12 bases left in between. Per germline, CDR1 LGHNA and CDR2 YNFKEQ. The CDR3 protein is CASSQGIGGAYEQYF. The CDR3, as DNA: TGTGCCAGCAGCCAAGGGATTGGGGGCGCCTACGAGCAGTACTTC.

The V and J genes are TRBV5-1 and TRBJ1-5, with D possibly matching TRBD1 (6 bases). V lost 4 bases to trimming and J lost 4 bases, with 12 bases between them. Germline CDR1 SGHRS, CDR2 YFSETQ. This CDR3 region has 14 residues. CDR3 residues: CASSPEGGNQPQHF. CDR3 in DNA: TGCGCCAGCAGCCCCGAAGGGGGAAATCAGCCCCAGCATTTT.

This clone was seen a handful of times. The J gene is TRBJ1-1, the V gene TRBV14; D gene ambiguous. This CDR3 contains 14 residues. Germline CDR1 is SGHDN and CDR2 is FVKESK. The V and J ends lost 4 bases and 0 bases respectively, with 9 bases between them. CDR3 protein: CASSPFGLNTEAFF. The CDR3 DNA reads as TGTGCCAGCAGCCCCTTTGGCCTGAACACTGAAGCTTTCTTT.

V gene TRBV6-1 combines with J gene TRBJ1-2; 9 bases line up with TRBD1. Losses at the gene ends were 6 bases for V and 4 bases for J; bases not matched to a gene: 12. Germline values: CDR1 MNHNS, CDR2 SASEGT. The length of the CDR3 is 16 residues. DNA for the CDR3: TGTGCCAGCAGAGAATATCCCGGGACAGGGATCTATGGCTACACCTTC. This translates into CASREYPGTGIYGYTF.

This rearrangement joins TRBV28 to TRBJ2-7, with TRBD2 identical over 9 bases. The CDR3 totals 15 residues. The J segment lost 0 bases and the V segment lost 6 bases, leaving 6 bases of the junction unmatched. The V gene's germline CDR1 is MDHEN and CDR2 SYDVKM. CDR3 sequence reads: CASRRAGGSSYEQYF. The CDR3 bases are TGTGCCAGCAGACGAGCGGGGGGTAGCTCCTACGAGCAGTACTTC.

The V call is TRBV19, the J call TRBJ1-2, with D possibly TRBD1 on 6 matching bases. This CDR3 region has 13 residues. Trimming cost V 5 bases and J 5 bases, with 12 bases left between them. Germline-derived CDR1 and CDR2 are LNHDA and SQIVND (reference sequence). In DNA form, the CDR3 reads TGTGCCAGTAGTGGCAGACAGGCATATGGCTACACCTTC. Protein product: CASSGRQAYGYTF.

This clone was observed a handful of times. V usage is TRBV7-9 and J usage is TRBJ1-1; TRBD1 aligns across 7 bases. Trimming at V came to 7 bases and at J to 5 bases, leaving 10 bases not matched to a gene. Germline values: CDR1 SEHNR, CDR2 FQNEAQ (reference sequence). This CDR3 is built from 14 residues. CDR3 nucleotides: TGTGCCAGCACACTCTCGACAGGGCCTACTGAAGCTTTCTTT. Translation gives CASTLSTGPTEAFF. Drawing the rest from reference TRBV7-9 and TRBJ1-1, the complete variable domain is DTGVSQNPRHKITKRGQNVTFRCDPISEHNRLYWYRQTLGQGPEFLTYFQNEAQLEKSRLLSDRFSAERPKGSFSTLEIQRTEQGDSAMYLCASTLSTGPTEAFFGQGTRLTVV.

This rearrangement joins TRBV6-1 to TRBJ1-2; 7 bases match TRBD1. This CDR3 is built from 14 residues. Trimming cost V 7 bases and J 4 bases; bases outside gene matches: 9. Germline CDR1 and CDR2: MNHNS and SASEGT. CDR3 nucleotide sequence: TGTGCCAGCACCGAAGCAGGGGGTCCCTATGGCTACACCTTC. Its translation is CASTEAGGPYGYTF.

This clone was detected once. The gene calls are TRBV2 and TRBJ2-1; no firm D call. Germline V gene lookup returns CDR1 SNHLY and CDR2 FYNNEI. The CDR3 extends over 16 amino acids. With 3 bases removed from V and 0 bases from J, the gap between germline ends came to 12 bases. The CDR3 is CASSDGGWSSYNEQFF. Written as DNA, the CDR3 is TGTGCCAGCAGTGACGGCGGATGGAGCTCCTACAATGAGCAGTTCTTC. The full variable domain, with the rest looked up from reference TRBV2 and TRBJ2-1, is EPEVTQTPSHQVTQMGQEVILRCVPISNHLYFYWYRQILGQKVEFLVSFYNNEISEKSEIFDDQFSVERPDGSNFTLKIRSTKLEDSAMYFCASSDGGWSSYNEQFFGPGTRLTVL.

The chain employs TRBV5-1 and TRBJ1-3; 7 nucleotides line up with TRBD1. Trimming removed 2 bases from V and 2 bases from J; junction bases left unmatched: 1. In germline, CDR1 is SGHRS, CDR2 YFSETQ. This CDR3 has 14 amino acids. CDR3 bases: TGCGCCAGCAGCTTACAGGGGACTGGAAACACCATATATTTT. Amino acid sequence: CASSLQGTGNTIYF.

The chain combines TRBV6-1 with TRBJ2-3, with 10 nucleotides matching TRBD2. V gave up 3 bases and J gave up 4 bases; unmatched junction bases: 7. The CDR3 loop spans 16 amino acids. The germline V gene encodes CDR1 MNHNS and CDR2 SASEGT. CDR3 sequence: CASSERLAGSSDTQYF. CDR3 sequence (DNA): TGTGCCAGCAGTGAGAGACTAGCGGGCTCATCAGATACGCAGTATTTT.

The CDR3 here is CASSIGQRDRVYEQYF. In nucleotides, the CDR3 is TGTGCCAGTAGTATAGGACAAAGGGACAGGGTCTACGAGCAGTACTTC. V gene TRBV19 combines with J gene TRBJ2-7; 9 bases are a match to TRBD1. The V and J ends lost 1 base and 3 bases, in that order; junction bases with no gene match: 7. CDR1 LNHDA and CDR2 SQIVND come from the germline V gene (reference sequence). The CDR3 contains 16 residues.

This clone is a singleton in its sample. The V call is TRBV5-1, the J call TRBJ1-2; the D gene is possibly TRBD1 (5 bases). Germline assignment: CDR1 SGHRS and CDR2 YFSETQ. V lost 0 bases to trimming and J lost 4 bases, with 19 bases between them. The CDR3 covers 17 residues. CDR3 coding DNA: TGCGCCAGCAGCTTGGCACCCCCTTCCAGGGCCTTCTATGGCTACACCTTC. Translation gives CASSLAPPSRAFYGYTF.

This chain joins TRBV9 and TRBJ2-3; D not certain. Germline V gene sequence: CDR1 SGDLS, CDR2 YYNGEE. CDR3 length equals 12 residues. V shed 0 bases and J shed 5 bases, with 4 bases lying between them. The CDR3 DNA follows: TGTGCCAGCAGCGTAGGGGGAGATACGCAGTATTTT. Residues: CASSVGGDTQYF.

The DNA of the CDR3 is TGCGCCAGCAGCTTTGGGACTAGCAGAGTAGATGAGCAGTTCTTC. Its translation: CASSFGTSRVDEQFF. The chain links TRBV5-1 to TRBJ2-1, with TRBD2 matching over 9 bases. Trimming cost V 2 bases and J 8 bases; bases outside gene matches: 8. CDR3 size: 15 residues. The germline gives CDR1 SGHRS, CDR2 YFSETQ.

This chain uses TRBV28 with TRBJ2-2; D gene unclear. Germline V gene data show CDR1 as MDHEN and CDR2 as SYDVKM. The length of the CDR3 is 14 residues. Trimming shortened V by 3 bases and J by 6 bases, and 11 bases separated the two germline ends. CDR3 sequence: CASSFIGDPGELFF. For the CDR3, the DNA is TGTGCCAGCAGTTTTATTGGAGACCCCGGGGAGCTGTTTTTT.

The chain has TRBV2 and TRBJ1-5, with D possibly being TRBD1 (5 bases). CDR3 length: 19 residues. Germline V gene data show CDR1 as SNHLY and CDR2 as FYNNEI. Between the trimmed V and J ends, which lost 0 bases and 3 bases, there was a span of 21 bases. CDR3 nucleotide sequence: TGTGCCAGCAGTGAAGCGCCCCCGGCGGGACGGGGTTCCAATCAGCCCCAGCATTTT. Translating gives CASSEAPPAGRGSNQPQHF. Variable domain in full (rest from reference TRBV2 and TRBJ1-5): EPEVTQTPSHQVTQMGQEVILRCVPISNHLYFYWYRQILGQKVEFLVSFYNNEISEKSEIFDDQFSVERPDGSNFTLKIRSTKLEDSAMYFCASSEAPPAGRGSNQPQHFGDGTRLSIL.

The rearrangement joins TRBV13 to TRBJ2-5, with 10 bases identical to TRBD2. The V gene end was trimmed by 6 bases and the J gene end by 2 bases; junction bases not matched to a gene: 9. There are 16 residues in the CDR3. CDR1 is PRHDT, CDR2 FYEKMQ, per germline (reference sequence). CDR3 DNA: TGTGCCAGCAGTCTAGGGCCAGCGGGGGGGCAAGAGACCCAGTACTTC. Protein sequence: CASSLGPAGGQETQYF.

The chain carries TRBV4-1 and TRBJ1-2, with D hard to call. Germline V CDR1 and CDR2: MGHRA, YSYEKL. V lost 4 bases, J lost 7 bases, and 16 bases lay in between. There are 14 residues in the CDR3. The CDR3 reads CASSRPGGEPGYTF. CDR3 bases: TGCGCCAGCAGCCGACCTGGCGGGGAACCTGGCTACACCTTC.

As DNA, the CDR3 is TGCGCCAGCAGCTCGCAGTCCAGGGGGGGTTTGAACACTGAAGCTTTCTTT. It codes for CASSSQSRGGLNTEAFF. The chain combines TRBV5-1 with TRBJ1-1; 7 nucleotides agree with TRBD1. The germline V gene encodes CDR1 SGHRS and CDR2 YFSETQ. J lost 0 bases, V lost 3 bases, and 11 bases had no gene match. The CDR3 consists of 17 residues.

The genes are TRBV6-5 and TRBJ1-1; D uncertain. Germline CDR1 and CDR2: MNHEY and SVGAGI. Trimming pared 4 bases from V and 0 bases from J, leaving 9 bases between. The CDR3 is 14 residues long. CDR3 in amino acids: CASSSPRLNTEAFF. The CDR3 DNA is TGTGCCAGCAGTTCCCCACGGTTGAACACTGAAGCTTTCTTT.

J is TRBJ1-1 and V is TRBV7-7; perhaps TRBD1 as D (5 bases). The CDR3 contains 13 residues. CDR1 is SSHAT, CDR2 FNYEAQ, per germline (reference sequence). V dropped 1 base and J dropped 6 bases, with 9 bases sitting between them. The CDR3 nucleotides read TGTGCCAGCAGCTTAGTTGGGGGTGCTGAAGCTTTCTTT. Residues: CASSLVGGAEAFF. The whole variable domain, remainder taken from reference TRBV7-7 and TRBJ1-1, is GAGVSQSPRYKVTKRGQDVTLRCDPISSHATLYWYQQALGQGPEFLTYFNYEAQPDKSGLPSDRFSAERPEGSISTLTIQRTEQRDSAMYRCASSLVGGAEAFFGQGTRLTVV.

The chain is built from TRBV2 and TRBJ2-5; D uncertain. The CDR3 is 13 amino acids. The V end lost 5 bases, the J end lost 5 bases, and 12 bases lay between the germline ends. Germline CDR1 SNHLY, CDR2 FYNNEI. Written as DNA, the CDR3 is TGTGCCAGCAGTTACGGGCCGTCGGAGACCCAGTACTTC. Translating it yields CASSYGPSETQYF.

This clone was seen a handful of times. This chain joins TRBV11-3 and TRBJ2-7, with D possibly being TRBD2 (6 bases). Germline V gene lookup returns CDR1 SGHNT and CDR2 YENEEA. Trimming removed 2 bases from V and 4 bases from J, with 15 bases in between. This CDR3 comprises 15 residues. CDR3 loop: CASSLSSGVIYEQYF. CDR3 DNA sequence: TGTGCCAGCAGCTTATCATCGGGGGTAATATACGAGCAGTACTTC. Full variable domain (missing parts from reference TRBV11-3 and TRBJ2-7): EAGVVQSPRYKIIEKKQPVAFWCNPISGHNTLYWYLQNLGQGPELLIRYENEEAVDDSQLPKDRFSAERLKGVDSTLKIQPAELGDSAVYLCASSLSSGVIYEQYFGPGTRLTVT.

In its sample, this clone was seen once. The V gene is TRBV9, the J gene TRBJ1-2, with 10 bases aligning to TRBD1. CDR1 and CDR2 from the germline V gene are SGDLS and YYNGEE. Unmatched junction bases numbered 9, after V lost 3 bases and J lost 4 bases. This CDR3 has 16 amino acids. For the CDR3, the DNA is TGTGCCAGCAGCGCCTTTAAGGACAGGGGGACCTATGGCTACACCTTC. Its translation is CASSAFKDRGTYGYTF.

This clone was observed a handful of times. J is TRBJ1-2 and V is TRBV5-5; D is ambiguous. Trimming cost V 1 base and J 0 bases, with 4 bases left between them. Germline CDR1 SGHKS, CDR2 YYEKEE (reference sequence). This CDR3 comprises 13 residues. For the CDR3, the DNA is TGTGCCAGCAGCTTGAGTGCTAACTATGGCTACACCTTC. Translated, it gives CASSLSANYGYTF.

The chain uses TRBV6-6 and TRBJ1-6; D call uncertain. V lost 10 bases and J 9 bases, leaving 16 bases between the germline ends. The germline CDR1 and CDR2 sequences are MNHNY and SVGAGI (reference sequence). The CDR3 has 13 amino acids. CDR3 region: CATCQGHRSPLHF. The CDR3 coding sequence is TGTGCCACCTGTCAAGGGCACCGTTCACCCCTCCACTTT.

The V and J genes are TRBV7-2 and TRBJ2-7; TRBD1 agrees at 9 bases. CDR1 and CDR2 from the germline V gene are SGHTA and FQGNSA. Trimming took 3 bases from V and 4 from J; bases not matched to a gene: 7. This CDR3 has 15 residues. CDR3 sequence (DNA): TGTGCCAGCAGCTTCCGACAGGGGGTCGAATACGAGCAGTACTTC. The encoded protein is CASSFRQGVEYEQYF.